This T cell receptor beta chain is drawn from a study of cytomegalovirus exposure and HLA in healthy donors. Study-wide points: Segments of the TCR beta V type were, in most cases, productive about 87% or about 30% of the time in an earlier analysis.

The length of the CDR3 is 12 residues. With 5 bases clipped from V and 10 bases from J, the junction kept 5 bases outside the gene matches. From germline, CDR1 is SEHNR and CDR2 FQNEAQ (reference sequence). Primers: 60 Vbeta forward and 13 Jbeta reverse. The table came from immunoSEQ multiplex PCR; TCRdb's copy has only in-frame clones and leaves some out. The sample includes some 150,000 clones, under 80% of them seen just once. About this clone: Its cognate antigen is unknown.

This chain connects TRBV7-9 to TRBJ2-1, with TRBD2 matching 7 bases. The receptor comes from a male donor in good health and CMV-seronegative. The sample comprised PBMCs. CDR3 nucleotides: TGTGCCAGCAGCCCGGGGGGTTGGGAGCAGTTCTTC. It codes for CASSPGGWEQFF.